Listed here is a single TCR beta chain. The antigen remains undetermined. TCRbeta library preparation incorporated unique molecular identifiers. MiXCR, applied by TCRdb to the PCR reads, yields one record per CDR3 protein. The repertoire includes approximately 230,000 distinct CDR3 sequences, roughly 25% of them detected once, and about 5% sits in the top ten. This specimen belongs to a study of T-cell reconstitution after alpha-beta-depleted transplantation in children. Overall study findings and caveats: Several hundred expanded graft clones reportedly gave rise to the alpha-beta T cells present about two months after transplant. There were some patients whose high TCRbeta diversity at day 60 came from surviving recipient T cells and thymic progenitors. Newly made T cells mostly supplied T-cell counts and diversity one year after transplant.

This CDR3 region has 12 residues. Trimming took 1 base from V and 10 from J, leaving 8 bases between them. Germline CDR1 is SGHDN and CDR2 is FVKESK. The TCR comes from a female patient aged 2-9 years who had a stem cell transplant for congenital amegakaryocytic thrombocytopenia, so the T cells may come from the graft donor. The V gene is TRBV14, the J gene TRBJ1-5; D ambiguous. Specimen: PBMCs, mostly from graft donor cells, collected 360 days after TCRalphabeta/CD19-depleted stem cell transplant. CDR3 nucleotides: TGTGCCAGCAGCCAAGGAGTAGGCCCCCAGCATTTT. Protein: CASSQGVGPQHF.